This TCR beta chain originates from a study of Ad26.COV2.S vaccination and SARS-CoV-2 variants. After removal of 5 bases from V and 4 bases from J, the junction contained 6 bases not matched to a gene. Germline V gene data show CDR1 as SGHTA and CDR2 as FQGNSA. The CDR3 runs to 14 residues. Stated treatment: 19 received Ad26.COV2.S at low or high dose, single or two shots; roughly five received placebo; per-sample allocation not given. The samples were gathered on day 63 after the first injection of vaccine or placebo. Data came from immunoSEQ multiplex PCR; TCRdb stores just in-frame clones and leaves some out. The sample has some 240,000 clones, approximately 90% seen once.

The chain carries TRBV7-2 and TRBJ1-1; 8 nucleotides agree with TRBD1. The sequenced sample was peripheral blood, obtained in a trial of Ad26.COV2.S vaccine versus placebo. The clonotype comes from a person aged 18-65 years who received the Ad26.COV2.S COVID-19 vaccine or a placebo. For the CDR3, the DNA is TGTGCCAGCAGCCTTCGACAGGGGAGCACTGAAGCTTTCTTT. Amino acids: CASSLRQGSTEAFF.